These 19 T cell receptor beta chains share one sample of origin, sequenced in a study of PD-1 blockade in mismatch repair-deficient tumors. Clones were sequenced by immunoSEQ multiplex PCR, and TCRdb holds only the in-frame ones, with some missing. Counted here are some 110,000 clones, roughly 80% occurring once; the ten biggest clones make up around 4.7%. The sequencing here drew on peripheral blood, taken 60 weeks after starting pembrolizumab. The receptors shown here come from an adult with mismatch repair-deficient cancer.

The chain employs TRBV5-4 and TRBJ2-7; no clear D. Trimming stripped 5 bases from V and 2 bases from J, with 14 bases between. This CDR3 region has 14 residues. CDR1 is SGHNT and CDR2 is YYREEE in the germline V gene (reference sequence). Written as DNA, the CDR3 is TGTGCCAGCAGGGACGCCTTCCCCCCCTACGAGCAGTACTTC. It encodes CASRDAFPPYEQYF.

CDR3 residues: CAISDGSGANVLTF. CDR3 DNA sequence: TGTGCCATCTCCGACGGGTCTGGGGCCAACGTCCTGACTTTC. The J gene is TRBJ2-6, the V gene TRBV6-1; D is uncertain. V gave up 10 bases and J gave up 1 base, with 11 bases separating them. Germline values: CDR1 MNHNS, CDR2 SASEGT. This CDR3 spans 14 amino acids.

In its sample, this clone was seen a few times. The CDR3 spells CASRLGSGVSSYNEQFF. The CDR3 DNA is TGTGCCAGCCGATTGGGTAGCGGAGTGAGCTCCTACAATGAGCAGTTCTTC. The J gene is TRBJ2-1, the V gene TRBV7-3; D is possibly TRBD2 (6 bases). Germline CDR1 and CDR2: SGHTA and FQGTGA. The CDR3 is 17 amino acids. Trimming removed 8 bases from V and 0 bases from J, with 20 bases in between.

The CDR3 loop reads CASSQFFSYQETQYF. The CDR3 nucleotides are TGTGCCAGCAGCCAATTTTTCTCATACCAAGAGACCCAGTACTTC. The gene calls are TRBV14 and TRBJ2-5; D not resolved. Germline CDR1 reads SGHDN; CDR2 reads FVKESK. V lost 2 bases and J 0 bases, leaving 10 bases between the germline ends. The CDR3 is 15 residues long.

V and J are TRBV7-8 and TRBJ1-4; 10 bases fit TRBD1. This CDR3 is 17 amino acids long. Per germline, CDR1 SGHVS and CDR2 FQNEAQ. Trimming cost V 2 bases and J 8 bases; bases outside gene matches: 11. The CDR3 nucleotides are TGTGCCAGCAGCTTATCGATGAGGGGGACAGGGGAGGAAAAACTGTTTTTT. This sequence encodes CASSLSMRGTGEEKLFF.

This clone showed up just a few times. The rearrangement joins TRBV5-6 to TRBJ1-2; D gene unclear. The length of the CDR3 is 14 residues. The ends were cut back, 1 base at V and 4 bases at J, with 11 bases in the middle. CDR1 is SGHDT, CDR2 YYEEEE, per germline. CDR3 coding DNA: TGTGCCAGCAGCTTGCAGGAGGTGGGCTATGGCTACACCTTC. It translates to CASSLQEVGYGYTF.

This chain links TRBV7-9 with TRBJ1-1, with D uncertain. The CDR3 loop spans 12 amino acids. Trimming removed 5 bases at V and 2 bases at J, with 6 bases between. Germline assignment: CDR1 SEHNR and CDR2 FQNEAQ (reference sequence). CDR3 sequence (DNA): TGTGCCAGCAGCCCGATTAACACTGAAGCTTTCTTT. Encoded protein: CASSPINTEAFF.

The rearrangement joins TRBV4-1 to TRBJ1-1; D is unresolved. V was shortened by 3 bases and J by 5 bases, with 16 bases between the two germline ends. The germline V gene has CDR1 MGHRA and CDR2 YSYEKL. The CDR3 length is 15 residues. Here the CDR3 reads CASSQGDGSGTEAFF. The DNA of the CDR3 is TGCGCCAGCAGCCAGGGAGACGGGTCGGGAACTGAAGCTTTCTTT.

The J gene is TRBJ2-1, the V gene TRBV7-3, with D unclear. The V and J ends lost 2 bases and 7 bases respectively, with 18 bases between them. CDR3 length equals 16 residues. The germline V gene encodes CDR1 SGHTA and CDR2 FQGTGA. The CDR3 region has the DNA TGTGCCAGCAGCTTACTTTCGTCTAGTTTTCGGAATGAGCAGTTCTTC. Translated: CASSLLSSSFRNEQFF.

The genes are TRBV9 and TRBJ1-2; TRBD1 matches 10 bases. The CDR3 has 17 residues. The ends lost 4 bases at V and 0 bases at J; junction bases unmatched: 9. Germline lookup yields CDR1 SGDLS and CDR2 YYNGEE. In DNA form, the CDR3 reads TGTGCCAGCAGCACTCCGGGACAGGGGAACCCTAACTATGGCTACACCTTC. Translation gives CASSTPGQGNPNYGYTF.

This clone was found many times. The rearrangement uses TRBV9 and TRBJ2-2; tentatively, D is TRBD2 (6 bases). The CDR3 runs to 14 residues. V was clipped by 3 bases and J by 6 bases, with 12 bases between them. Germline V gives CDR1 SGDLS, CDR2 YYNGEE. The CDR3 coding sequence is TGTGCCAGCAGCGCCGGCCGGGACTCCGGGGAGCTGTTTTTT. This sequence encodes CASSAGRDSGELFF.

As DNA, the CDR3 is TGTGCCAGCAGCTTACCGGGATTCGAAGCTTTCTTT. It yields the protein CASSLPGFEAFF. The gene calls are TRBV11-1 and TRBJ1-1; no reliable D call. Germline V gene lookup returns CDR1 SGHAT and CDR2 FQDESV (reference sequence). The CDR3 spans 12 residues. V gave up 2 bases and J gave up 8 bases, with 9 bases separating them.

The chain carries TRBV7-3 and TRBJ1-1; a possible D gene is TRBD1 (5 bases). Germline V gene sequence: CDR1 SGHTA, CDR2 FQGTGA. CDR3 length: 16 residues. Deletions cut 6 bases from V and 0 bases from J, with 17 bases between. DNA for the CDR3: TGTGCCAGCAGTTCCCAGGGAGGGACGGTGAACACTGAAGCTTTCTTT. This gives the protein CASSSQGGTVNTEAFF.

This chain uses TRBV5-1 with TRBJ2-6; D gene ambiguous. Germline loops: CDR1 SGHRS, CDR2 YFSETQ. This CDR3 contains 15 residues. V was trimmed by 5 bases and J by 1 base, leaving 10 bases between them. The DNA of the CDR3 is TGCGCCAGCAGTAGAACAGAGTCTGGGGCCAACGTCCTGACTTTC. Protein product: CASSRTESGANVLTF.

This clone has more than one count but fewer than ten. The chain employs TRBV11-2 and TRBJ1-5; D uncertain. The CDR3 is 13 residues long. V lost 1 base and J lost 7, with 8 bases in between. Germline CDR1 reads SGHAT; CDR2 reads FQNNGV. The CDR3 DNA follows: TGTGCCAGCAGCTTAGGGATTAACCAGCCCCAGCATTTT. Its translation is CASSLGINQPQHF.

This chain links TRBV9 with TRBJ2-7; 10 bases are a match to TRBD2. The CDR3 runs to 15 residues. Losses at the gene ends were 0 bases for V and 5 bases for J; bases not matched to a gene: 5. Germline lookup yields CDR1 SGDLS and CDR2 YYNGEE. CDR3 nucleotides: TGTGCCAGCAGCGTAGGGGAGCTAGCGGGAGACGAGCAGTACTTC. Translating gives CASSVGELAGDEQYF.

V and J are TRBV5-4 and TRBJ2-3, with 8 bases lining up with TRBD1. J lost 0 bases, V lost 3 bases, and 6 bases had no gene match. CDR1 is SGHNT and CDR2 is YYREEE in the germline V gene (reference sequence). The CDR3 loop spans 16 amino acids. CDR3 nucleotides: TGTGCCAGCAGCTGGACAGGGTGGGGTAGCACAGATACGCAGTATTTT. It translates to CASSWTGWGSTDTQYF.

The genes are TRBV5-4 and TRBJ2-2; the match to TRBD1 covers 11 bases. This CDR3 comprises 17 residues. V lost 2 bases to trimming and J lost 5 bases; unmatched junction nucleotides: 8. The germline gives CDR1 SGHNT, CDR2 YYREEE (reference sequence). The CDR3 reads CASSLDSGTGGTGELFF. CDR3 sequence (DNA): TGTGCCAGCAGCTTAGACTCGGGGACAGGGGGTACCGGGGAGCTGTTTTTT.

V is TRBV6-5 and J is TRBJ1-2; D is possibly TRBD1 (6 bases). The CDR3 spans 13 residues. V was trimmed by 7 bases and J by 1 base, leaving 10 bases between them. Per germline, CDR1 MNHEY and CDR2 SVGAGI. CDR3 nucleotides: TGTGCCAGCACCCCAGGGGTTAACTATGGCTACACCTTC. Translating it yields CASTPGVNYGYTF.